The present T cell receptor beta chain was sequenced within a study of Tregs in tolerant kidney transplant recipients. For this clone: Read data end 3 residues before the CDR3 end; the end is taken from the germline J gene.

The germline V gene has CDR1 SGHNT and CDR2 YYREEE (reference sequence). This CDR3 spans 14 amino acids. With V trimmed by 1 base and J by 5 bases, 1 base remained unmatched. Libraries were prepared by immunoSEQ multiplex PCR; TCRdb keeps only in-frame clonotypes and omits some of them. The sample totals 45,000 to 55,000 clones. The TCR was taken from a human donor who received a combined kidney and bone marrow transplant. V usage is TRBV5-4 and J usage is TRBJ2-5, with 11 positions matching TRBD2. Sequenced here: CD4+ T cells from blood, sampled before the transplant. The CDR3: CASSLTSGSETQYF. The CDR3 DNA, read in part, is TGTGCCAGCAGCTTGACTAGCGGGAGTGAGACC. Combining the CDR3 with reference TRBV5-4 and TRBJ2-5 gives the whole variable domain ETGVTQSPTHLIKTRGQQVTLRCSSQSGHNTVSWYQQALGQGPQFIFQYYREEENGRGNFPPRFSGLQFPNYSSELNVNALELDDSALYLCASSLTSGSETQYFGPGTRLLVL.